The 30 T cell receptor beta chains reported below all come from one sample, sequenced in a study of CD8 T cells in ankylosing spondylitis. One entry per CDR3 protein, called by TCRdb with MiXCR from the 5' RACE reads. The table lists more than 200,000 distinct CDR3 sequences, more than 20% of them singletons, with about 0.6% in the top ten. The sample was blood, either unsorted or a sorted T cell fraction (not recorded which). The receptors here all came from a male donor with ankylosing spondylitis or in good health (not recorded which).

This clonotype appeared many times. The chain is built from TRBV12-3 or TRBV12-4 and TRBJ1-4, with D possibly matching TRBD1 (6 bases). Trimming took 6 bases from V and 8 from J, leaving 13 bases between them. This CDR3 has 13 residues. Here the CDR3 DNA reads TGTGCCAGCAGAGACAGGTGGCCAGAAAAACTGTTTTTT. This codes for CASRDRWPEKLFF.

Ten or more counts support this clonotype. The J gene is TRBJ2-1, the V gene TRBV12-3 or TRBV12-4; D not resolved. CDR3 length: 12 residues. Trimming stripped 10 bases from V and 6 bases from J, with 13 bases between. CDR3 nucleotides: TGTGCCACCCGACGCCAGACCAATGAGCAGTTCTTC. This translates into CATRRQTNEQFF.

The chain has TRBV11-2 and TRBJ2-7, with D unresolved. The germline V and J ends were trimmed by 1 base and 6 bases, with 4 bases remaining between them. The length of the CDR3 is 11 residues. Germline loops: CDR1 SGHAT, CDR2 FQNNGV. The CDR3 loop reads CASSLGIEQYF. In nucleotides, the CDR3 is TGTGCCAGCAGCTTAGGGATCGAGCAGTACTTC.

DNA for the CDR3: TGTGCCTGGAGTGTAAGGGGACGTTGGAATTCACCCCTCCACTTT. Translated, it gives CAWSVRGRWNSPLHF. The chain is built from TRBV30 and TRBJ1-6, with D tentatively TRBD1 (5 bases). Trimming took 0 bases from V and 7 from J, leaving 13 bases between them. In germline, CDR1 is GTSNPN, CDR2 SVGIG (reference sequence). CDR3 size: 15 residues.

In its sample, this clonotype was seen many times. The chain couples TRBV29-1 to TRBJ1-1, with unresolved D. Between the trimmed V and J ends, which lost 3 bases and 1 base, there was a span of 3 bases. CDR3 length: 11 residues. The V gene's germline CDR1 is SQVTM and CDR2 ANQGSEA. The DNA for the CDR3 is TGCAGCGTTGATACGAACACTGAAGCTTTCTTT. Translation gives CSVDTNTEAFF. Full variable domain (remainder filled in from reference TRBV29-1 and TRBJ1-1): SAVISQKPSRDICQRGTSLTIQCQVDSQVTMMFWYRQQPGQSLTLIATANQGSEATYESGFVIDKFPISRPNLTFSTLTVSNMSPEDSSIYLCSVDTNTEAFFGQGTRLTVV.

This clonotype was recorded many times. The rearrangement uses TRBV20-1 and TRBJ2-2; TRBD1 matches 9 bases. Trimming at V came to 6 bases and at J to 8 bases, leaving 13 bases not matched to a gene. The CDR3 contains 15 residues. The germline CDR1 and CDR2 sequences are DFQATT and SNEGSKA (reference sequence). In nucleotides, the CDR3 is TGCAGTGCCCCGGGACAGGGACACGGGAGTGGGGAGCTGTTTTTT. Protein: CSAPGQGHGSGELFF.

The chain combines TRBV6-6 with TRBJ2-2; 12 positions agree with TRBD1. V lost 0 bases to trimming and J lost 7 bases; unmatched junction nucleotides: 9. The CDR3 is made up of 18 amino acids. Germline CDR1 reads MNHNY; CDR2 reads SVGAGI (reference sequence). As DNA, the CDR3 is TGTGCCAGCAGTTACTCTTTCGTGGGACAGGGGGCAGTCGGGGAGCTGTTTTTT. This encodes CASSYSFVGQGAVGELFF.

CDR3 sequence reads: CASSEAFRGSGQPQHF. The CDR3 DNA reads TGTGCCAGCAGTGAAGCTTTTCGGGGATCCGGCCAGCCCCAGCATTTT. This chain links TRBV6-1 with TRBJ1-5; D is ambiguous. The CDR3 totals 16 residues. Between the trimmed V and J ends, which lost 0 bases and 7 bases, there was a span of 16 bases. Per the germline V gene, CDR1 is MNHNS and CDR2 is SASEGT.

This clonotype has a handful of counts. The chain recombines TRBV4-1 with TRBJ2-5; no clear D gene. V dropped 1 base and J dropped 5 bases, with 11 bases sitting between them. Germline CDR1 and CDR2: MGHRA and YSYEKL. This CDR3 has 14 residues. The CDR3 loop reads CASSQVQMGETQYF. The CDR3 coding sequence is TGCGCCAGCAGCCAAGTTCAAATGGGGGAGACCCAGTACTTC.

This clonotype was counted at least ten times. The CDR3 DNA follows: TGTGCCAGCAGCTCCTGGACAGGGTACAATGAGCAGTTCTTC. Its translation is CASSSWTGYNEQFF. The chain has TRBV7-8 and TRBJ2-1, with 8 bases identical to TRBD1. The CDR3 length is 14 residues. The V gene's germline CDR1 is SGHVS and CDR2 FQNEAQ. V was pared by 4 bases and J by 4 bases, with 3 bases of the junction left unmatched.

This rearrangement joins TRBV7-6 to TRBJ2-7, with 8 bases fitting TRBD2. Trimming at V came to 3 bases and at J to 4 bases, leaving 5 bases not matched to a gene. The CDR3 extends over 14 amino acids. Germline loops: CDR1 SGHVS, CDR2 FNYEAQ. DNA of the CDR3: TGTGCCAGCAGCTTCGGGACTAGAGGGTACGAGCAGTACTTC. As protein: CASSFGTRGYEQYF.

This clonotype appeared once. The chain uses TRBV10-3 and TRBJ2-1; TRBD2 is a possible D gene (6 bases). Germline V gene sequence: CDR1 ENHRY, CDR2 SYGVKD. This CDR3 region has 16 residues. V dropped 3 bases and J dropped 7 bases, with 19 bases sitting between them. CDR3 sequence reads: CAISDPGGAGNNEQFF. CDR3 coding DNA: TGTGCCATCAGTGATCCCGGTGGGGCGGGGAATAATGAGCAGTTCTTC.

V usage is TRBV10-2 and J usage is TRBJ2-5; 8 bases fit TRBD2. From germline, CDR1 is WSHSY and CDR2 SAAADI. V lost 3 bases and J lost 5; bases outside the gene matches: 11. The CDR3 loop spans 16 amino acids. CDR3 DNA: TGCGCCAGCAGTGATCGGGTAGCGGGATGGGCGGAGACCCAGTACTTC. It yields the protein CASSDRVAGWAETQYF.

In its sample, this clonotype was seen a few times. This chain uses TRBV20-1 with TRBJ1-2; D is possibly TRBD1 (5 bases). CDR1 and CDR2 (germline): DFQATT, SNEGSKA (reference sequence). There are 12 residues in the CDR3. Deletions cut 0 bases from V and 10 bases from J, with 12 bases between. This CDR3 is CSARDPGRDYTF. CDR3 nucleotides: TGCAGTGCTAGAGATCCTGGCAGGGACTACACCTTC.

In this sample, this clonotype turned up many times. The chain employs TRBV12-3 or TRBV12-4 and TRBJ1-2; the D gene is possibly TRBD1 (5 bases). Trimming shortened V by 3 bases and J by 4 bases, and 18 bases separated the two germline ends. The CDR3 runs 16 residues. This CDR3 reads CASSFHSGTPAYGYTF. CDR3 nucleotide sequence: TGTGCCAGCAGTTTCCATTCAGGGACTCCCGCCTATGGCTACACCTTC.

Many counts were recorded for this clonotype. The chain couples TRBV20-1 to TRBJ1-2, with TRBD1 as a possible D gene (5 bases). CDR3 length: 14 residues. V was trimmed by 1 base and J by 0 bases, leaving 9 bases between them. Per germline, CDR1 DFQATT and CDR2 SNEGSKA (reference sequence). CDR3 coding DNA: TGCAGTGCTAGAGTGGGGACCACTAACTATGGCTACACCTTC. As protein: CSARVGTTNYGYTF.

The rearrangement joins TRBV4-1 to TRBJ2-5; D is ambiguous. The CDR3 is 12 residues long. V lost 1 base and J 9 bases, leaving 9 bases between the germline ends. Germline-derived CDR1 and CDR2 are MGHRA and YSYEKL. CDR3 nucleotides: TGCGCCAGCAGCCAAGTTGGGTGGGCCCAGTACTTC. Residues: CASSQVGWAQYF.

This clonotype was seen many times. V and J are TRBV7-8 and TRBJ2-5; D not resolved. Germline assignment: CDR1 SGHVS and CDR2 FQNEAQ. The CDR3 spans 12 residues. V was clipped by 3 bases and J by 5 bases, with 7 bases between them. Here the CDR3 reads CASSFKVETQYF. CDR3 sequence (DNA): TGTGCCAGCAGCTTTAAAGTGGAGACCCAGTACTTC. The full variable domain, its missing parts supplied by reference TRBV7-8 and TRBJ2-5, is GAGVSQSPRYKVAKRGQDVALRCDPISGHVSLFWYQQALGQGPEFLTYFQNEAQLDKSGLPSDRFFAERPEGSVSTLKIQRTQQEDSAVYLCASSFKVETQYFGPGTRLLVL.

The rearrangement links TRBV6-5 to TRBJ2-2; possible D gene TRBD2, 6 bases. There are 15 residues in the CDR3. Germline V gene data show CDR1 as MNHEY and CDR2 as SVGAGI. V was pared by 4 bases and J by 2 bases, with 11 bases between. As DNA, the CDR3 is TGTGCCAGCAGTTTGGGACTTCCTAACACCGGGGAGCTGTTTTTT. Translation gives CASSLGLPNTGELFF.

This clonotype has ten or more counts. The V and J genes are TRBV12-3 or TRBV12-4 and TRBJ2-5; D uncertain. There are 13 residues in the CDR3. With 3 bases removed from V and 4 bases from J, the gap between germline ends came to 9 bases. This CDR3 reads CASSFQQRETQYF. The CDR3 DNA sequence: TGTGCCAGCAGTTTCCAGCAACGAGAGACCCAGTACTTC.

The V and J genes are TRBV20-1 and TRBJ2-1; the D gene is possibly TRBD1 (7 bases). The CDR3 consists of 15 residues. In germline, CDR1 is DFQATT, CDR2 SNEGSKA (reference sequence). Trimming removed 1 base from V and 9 bases from J, with 19 bases in between. CDR3 sequence: CSARAFRGVPREQFF. CDR3 nucleotide sequence: TGCAGTGCTAGAGCCTTCAGGGGGGTTCCGCGTGAGCAGTTCTTC.

V is TRBV12-3 or TRBV12-4 and J is TRBJ2-1, with D possibly being TRBD1 or TRBD2 (7 bases each). The CDR3 is 17 amino acids. Trimming pared 4 bases from V and 2 bases from J, leaving 18 bases between. The CDR3 here is CASSYRGFSGAYNEQFF. The CDR3 nucleotides read TGTGCCAGCAGTTACAGGGGCTTCAGCGGGGCCTACAATGAGCAGTTCTTC.

This clonotype was picked up many times. The genes are TRBV5-1 and TRBJ2-1; D possibly corresponds to TRBD2 (7 bases). The CDR3 covers 17 residues. From germline, CDR1 is SGHRS and CDR2 YFSETQ. Trimming removed 3 bases at V and 5 bases at J, with 21 bases between. CDR3 DNA sequence: TGCGCCAGCAGCTCCCTCGTCTGGGGGGGCCATGACAATGAGCAGTTCTTC. This translates into CASSSLVWGGHDNEQFF.

The rearrangement joins TRBV12-3 or TRBV12-4 to TRBJ2-7, with D possibly being TRBD2 (5 bases). V was pared by 4 bases and J by 1 base, with 11 bases between. This CDR3 spans 14 amino acids. The CDR3 loop is CASSSPRRSYEQYF. The CDR3 DNA reads as TGTGCCAGCAGTTCCCCCAGGAGGTCCTACGAGCAGTACTTC.

The rearrangement uses TRBV12-3 or TRBV12-4 and TRBJ2-2, with 9 bases fitting TRBD2. Trimming at V came to 8 bases and at J to 5 bases, leaving 9 bases not matched to a gene. The CDR3 has 15 residues. CDR3 bases: TGTGCCAGCCACAAACTAGCGGGCCAAACCGGGGAGCTGTTTTTT. It yields the protein CASHKLAGQTGELFF.

This CDR3 reads CASSQELAGAGGFSEQYF. In DNA, the CDR3 is TGTGCCAGCAGCCAAGAACTAGCGGGGGCCGGAGGTTTCAGCGAGCAGTACTTC. The chain combines TRBV3-1 with TRBJ2-7, with TRBD2 matching over 11 bases. The CDR3 consists of 18 residues. Germline V gives CDR1 LGHDT, CDR2 YNNKEL (reference sequence). Trimming took 0 bases from V and 6 from J; bases not matched to a gene: 13.

V is TRBV12-3 or TRBV12-4 and J is TRBJ2-1; D uncertain. Trimming removed 5 bases from V and 8 bases from J, with 7 bases in between. The CDR3 is 11 residues long. The CDR3 protein is CASSDVYEQFF. CDR3 DNA: TGTGCCAGCAGTGACGTTTATGAGCAGTTCTTC.

This clonotype was seen many times. The rearrangement joins TRBV29-1 to TRBJ2-7; D is possibly TRBD2 (5 bases). Germline V gene lookup returns CDR1 SQVTM and CDR2 ANQGSEA. V lost 4 bases and J lost 0, with 13 bases in between. The CDR3 has 14 amino acids. The CDR3 bases are TGCAGCGTTGTTCCGGGGTTAATCTCCTACGAGCAGTACTTC. Translation gives CSVVPGLISYEQYF.

The gene calls are TRBV6-6 and TRBJ2-2; D not certain. CDR1 is MNHNY, CDR2 SVGAGI, per germline (reference sequence). Trimming stripped 3 bases from V and 7 bases from J, with 3 bases between. This CDR3 has 11 residues. CDR3 bases: TGTGCCAGCAGTTATTACGGGGAGCTGTTTTTT. Translation gives CASSYYGELFF.

This clonotype was seen repeatedly, ten times or more. The rearrangement links TRBV12-3 or TRBV12-4 to TRBJ2-5; possible D gene TRBD1, 6 bases. The CDR3 is made up of 13 amino acids. Between the trimmed V and J ends, which lost 4 bases and 5 bases, there was a span of 11 bases. The CDR3 coding sequence is TGTGCCAGCAGTTCTACAGGGTTGGAGACCCAGTACTTC. Translation gives CASSSTGLETQYF.